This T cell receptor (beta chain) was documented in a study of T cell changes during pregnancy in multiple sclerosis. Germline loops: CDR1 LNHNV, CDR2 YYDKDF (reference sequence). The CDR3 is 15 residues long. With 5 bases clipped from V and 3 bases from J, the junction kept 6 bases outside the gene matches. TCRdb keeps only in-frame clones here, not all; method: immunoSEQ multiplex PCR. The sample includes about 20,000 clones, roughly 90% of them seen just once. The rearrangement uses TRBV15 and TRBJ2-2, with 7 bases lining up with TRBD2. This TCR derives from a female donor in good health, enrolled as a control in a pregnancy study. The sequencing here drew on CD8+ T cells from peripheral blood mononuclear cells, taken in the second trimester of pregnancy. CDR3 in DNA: TGTGCCACCAGCCGATCTAGCGGATACACCGGGGAGCTGTTTTTT. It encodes CATSRSSGYTGELFF. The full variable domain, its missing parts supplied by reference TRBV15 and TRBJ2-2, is DAMVIQNPRYQVTQFGKPVTLSCSQTLNHNVMYWYQQKSSQAPKLLFHYYDKDFNNEADTPDNFQSRRPNTSFCFLDIRSPGLGDTAMYLCATSRSSGYTGELFFGEGSRLTVL.